Each of the 21 T cell receptor beta chains below was sequenced from the same sample in a study of Graves' ophthalmopathy and Graves' hyperthyroidism. The authors amplified TCR beta CDR3 regions, and they did so from RNA transcripts for repertoire sequencing. RT-PCR was first run with HTBI primers, then multiplex PCR in a second round. TCRdb itself ran the multiplex PCR reads through MiXCR, one entry per CDR3 protein. Altogether almost 750,000 distinct CDR3 sequences are present, 40% being singletons, with the ten largest covering 44%. Specimen: peripheral blood. The receptors were sampled from an adult man with Graves' ophthalmopathy.

Notes on this clonotype: An end of the junction does not agree with germline; a read error may underlie this. The V and J genes are TRBV7-2 and TRBJ1-1, with D possibly TRBD1 on 5 matching bases. This CDR3 spans 13 amino acids. From germline, CDR1 is SGHTA and CDR2 FQGNSA. CDR3 amino acids: CAGSQDRNREAFF. DNA for the CDR3: TGTGCCGGCAGCCAAGATCGGAACAGGGAAGCTTTCTTT.

On this clonotype itself: At one end the junction does not follow the germline gene, possibly because of a read error. The V call is TRBV24-1, the J call TRBJ1-5; D is unresolved. Germline V lookup: CDR1 KGHDR, CDR2 SFDVKD. The CDR3 runs to 14 residues. The CDR3 DNA reads TGTGCCAGCAGTTTGGGTTACCCCAATCAGCCCCAGCATTTT. It translates to CASSLGYPNQPQHF.

V and J are TRBV19 and TRBJ1-1; D is undetermined. The germline V gene encodes CDR1 LNHDA and CDR2 SQIVND (reference sequence). The CDR3 is made up of 14 amino acids. The V end lost 9 bases, the J end lost 5 bases, and 19 bases lay between the germline ends. The DNA for the CDR3 is TGTGCCAGCTGCGGCGGGTCGGTTTGTACTGAAGCTTTCTTT. This encodes CASCGGSVCTEAFF. The full variable domain, in which reference TRBV19 and TRBJ1-1 provide the parts outside the CDR3, is DGGITQSPKYLFRKEGQNVTLSCEQNLNHDAMYWYRQDPGQGLRLIYYSQIVNDFQKGDIAEGYSVSREKKESFPLTVTSAQKNPTAFYLCASCGGSVCTEAFFGQGTRLTVV.

This clonotype has just one count. The rearrangement links TRBV10-3 to TRBJ1-2; D gene unclear. The CDR3 consists of 11 residues. CDR1 and CDR2 (germline): ENHRY, SYGVKD. The V end was cut by 8 bases, the J end by 6 bases, with 10 bases between. The CDR3 DNA reads as TGTGCCATCTCCCAATACGATGGCTACACCTTC. It specifies CAISQYDGYTF.

This clonotype turned up a few times. The genes are TRBV6-1 and TRBJ1-2; D gene unclear. Germline lookup yields CDR1 MNHNS and CDR2 SASEGT. The ends were cut back, 3 bases at V and 5 bases at J, with 10 bases in the middle. The length of the CDR3 is 13 residues. As DNA, the CDR3 is TGTGCCAGCAGTGAGGTCAGCGGTTATGGCTACACCTTC. Its translation is CASSEVSGYGYTF.

Concerning this clonotype: The junction shows a germline mismatch at one end, possibly a read error. The chain links TRBV5-4 to TRBJ1-4; no clear D. The CDR3 consists of 15 residues. Germline CDR1 and CDR2: SGHNT and YYREEE (reference sequence). In DNA, the CDR3 is TGTGCCAGCAGCGCCCGGGCCCGAGGAAATGGAAAACTGTTTTTT. This encodes CASSARARGNGKLFF.

The gene calls are TRBV11-2 and TRBJ2-1; a weak D match, TRBD2 (6 bases). V was pared by 4 bases and J by 7 bases, with 11 bases between. Germline V gene lookup returns CDR1 SGHAT and CDR2 FQNNGV. The CDR3 runs 13 residues. CDR3 nucleotide sequence: TGTGCCAGCAGCTACCGTCGGGAGAATGAGCAGTTCTTC. Amino acid sequence: CASSYRRENEQFF.

The chain uses TRBV11-1 and TRBJ2-7; 11 bases line up with TRBD1. Germline CDR1 and CDR2: SGHAT and FQDESV (reference sequence). Trimming at V came to 3 bases and at J to 6 bases, leaving 10 bases not matched to a gene. This CDR3 has 16 residues. The CDR3 DNA follows: TGTGCCAGCAGCTTTGGAGCCGGGACAGGGGGTGGCGAGCAGTACTTC. This gives the protein CASSFGAGTGGGEQYF.

Notes on this clonotype: A read error may produce the germline difference seen at one junction end. J is TRBJ2-5 and V is TRBV10-3; D not certain. Germline CDR1 and CDR2: ENHRY and SYGVKD. CDR3 size: 14 residues. The CDR3 spells CASSPAVYQETQYF. The CDR3 DNA is TGTGCCAGCAGTCCCGCTGTGTACCAAGAGACCCAGTACTTC.

Only a few counts were recorded for this clonotype. One end of the junction varies from germline; a read error may be responsible. The V gene is TRBV24-1, the J gene TRBJ1-5; D gene unclear. Germline lookup yields CDR1 KGHDR and CDR2 SFDVKD. The CDR3 spans 15 residues. CDR3 coding DNA: TGTGCCAGCAGTTACGGACGGAATAGCAATCAGCCCCAGCATTTT. Protein product: CASSYGRNSNQPQHF.

This clonotype was seen a handful of times. The chain employs TRBV7-9 and TRBJ2-7; D is unresolved. This CDR3 spans 16 amino acids. Germline lookup yields CDR1 SEHNR and CDR2 FQNEAQ (reference sequence). Trimming took off 5 bases at V and 0 bases at J, with 17 bases between the two ends. In DNA, the CDR3 is TGTGCCAGCAGCCGCTTAGGGCTCCATCCCTCCTACGAGCAGTACTTC. It codes for CASSRLGLHPSYEQYF.

This clonotype was found many times. The V and J genes are TRBV7-2 and TRBJ1-3, with D possibly TRBD1 on 6 matching bases. The germline V and J ends were trimmed by 5 bases and 7 bases, with 15 bases remaining between them. This CDR3 spans 14 amino acids. Germline CDR1 and CDR2: SGHTA and FQGNSA. The CDR3 here is CASSRNPQGNTIYF. CDR3 coding DNA: TGTGCCAGCAGCCGGAATCCCCAGGGGAACACCATATATTTT.

This chain connects TRBV7-2 to TRBJ2-5, with no clear D. Germline-derived CDR1 and CDR2 are SGHTA and FQGNSA. V lost 1 base and J 4 bases, leaving 16 bases between the germline ends. The CDR3 spans 16 residues. The DNA of the CDR3 is TGTGCCAGCAGCTTAGAGGCTACGCTATTTGGAGAGACCCAGTACTTC. Protein: CASSLEATLFGETQYF.

The chain employs TRBV19 and TRBJ1-5; TRBD1 is a possible D gene (6 bases). CDR1 LNHDA and CDR2 SQIVND come from the germline V gene (reference sequence). The V end lost 9 bases, the J end lost 1 base, and 19 bases lay between the germline ends. This CDR3 is 16 amino acids long. In DNA form, the CDR3 reads TGTGCCAGCAGCCAGGGAGAGGGGGAGAGCAATCAGCCCCAGCATTTT. This translates into CASSQGEGESNQPQHF.

This clonotype showed up many times. The rearrangement uses TRBV7-9 and TRBJ1-1; D is possibly TRBD1 (5 bases). V was trimmed by 2 bases and J by 3 bases, leaving 13 bases between them. Germline-derived CDR1 and CDR2 are SEHNR and FQNEAQ (reference sequence). This CDR3 is built from 15 residues. The CDR3 DNA is TGTGCCAGCAGCTTAACAGGTTTCTATGACACTGAAGCTTTCTTT. Its translation is CASSLTGFYDTEAFF.

The chain recombines TRBV7-9 with TRBJ1-6, with D unclear. The length of the CDR3 is 19 residues. V lost 1 base and J lost 4, with 20 bases in between. Per the germline V gene, CDR1 is SEHNR and CDR2 is FQNEAQ (reference sequence). The CDR3 loop reads CASSLVWESSRAYNSPLHF. The CDR3 DNA reads as TGTGCCAGCAGCTTAGTCTGGGAATCCTCGAGGGCTTATAATTCACCCCTCCACTTT.

This clonotype appeared a few times. The chain joins TRBV2 to TRBJ1-2; TRBD1 agrees at 7 bases. The CDR3 loop spans 14 amino acids. Looked up from germline, CDR1 is SNHLY and CDR2 is FYNNEI. The V segment lost 2 bases and the J segment 7 bases; nucleotides outside the gene matches: 7. The CDR3 region is CASSERQGGGGYTF. The DNA of the CDR3 is TGTGCCAGCAGTGAAAGACAGGGCGGGGGTGGCTACACCTTC.

Ten or more counts support this clonotype. The chain links TRBV12-3 or TRBV12-4 to TRBJ1-3; D is undetermined. The V gene lost 5 bases and the J gene lost 4 bases, with 6 bases spanning the gap. CDR3 length: 12 residues. CDR3 nucleotide sequence: TGTGCCAGCAGTCCCCGGGGAAACACCATATATTTT. Protein product: CASSPRGNTIYF.

This clonotype has more than one count but fewer than ten. V gene TRBV10-3 combines with J gene TRBJ2-2; 7 positions match TRBD1. Germline V gene data show CDR1 as ENHRY and CDR2 as SYGVKD. The trim removed 4 bases at V and 4 bases at J, leaving 9 bases unmatched. The CDR3 is made up of 16 amino acids. This CDR3 reads CAISVQQGVLTGELFF. Written as DNA, the CDR3 is TGTGCCATCAGTGTTCAGCAGGGGGTTCTCACCGGGGAGCTGTTTTTT.

V is TRBV10-3 and J is TRBJ2-6; D is possibly TRBD1 (8 bases). CDR1 ENHRY and CDR2 SYGVKD come from the germline V gene. Trimming pared 10 bases from V and 0 bases from J, leaving 19 bases between. The length of the CDR3 is 17 residues. The DNA for the CDR3 is TGTGCCAGCAAACAACAGGGGGGGAACTCTGGGGCCAACGTCCTGACTTTC. It codes for CASKQQGGNSGANVLTF.

This clonotype was picked up many times. This chain connects TRBV7-6 to TRBJ1-6; 7 nucleotides line up with TRBD1. The CDR3 length is 14 residues. Per germline, CDR1 SGHVS and CDR2 FNYEAQ. V shed 2 bases and J 9 bases; nucleotides not matched to a gene: 4. CDR3 bases: TGTGCCAGCAGCTTAAACAGGGGTAGTTCACCCCTCCACTTT. Its translation: CASSLNRGSSPLHF.